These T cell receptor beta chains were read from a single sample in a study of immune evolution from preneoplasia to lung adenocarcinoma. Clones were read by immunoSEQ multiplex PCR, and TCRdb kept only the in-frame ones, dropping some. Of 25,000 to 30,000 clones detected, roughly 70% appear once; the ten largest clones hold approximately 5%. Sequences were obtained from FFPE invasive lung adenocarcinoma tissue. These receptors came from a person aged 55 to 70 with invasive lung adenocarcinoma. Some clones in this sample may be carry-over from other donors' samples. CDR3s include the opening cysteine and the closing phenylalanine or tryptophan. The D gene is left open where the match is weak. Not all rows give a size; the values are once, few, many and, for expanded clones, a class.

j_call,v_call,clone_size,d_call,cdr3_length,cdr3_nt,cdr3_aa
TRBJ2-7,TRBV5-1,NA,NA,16,TGCGCCAGCAGCTCAGACCCCCGCGGTCCCCCCTACGAGCAGTACTTC,CASSSDPRGPPYEQYF
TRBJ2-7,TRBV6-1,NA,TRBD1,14,TGTGCCAGCAGTATGGGACAGAGCTCCTACGAGCAGTACTTC,CASSMGQSSYEQYF
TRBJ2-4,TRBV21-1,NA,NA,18,TGTGCCAGCAGCAATAAAAAGGGGGCCGGTATAACCAAAAACATTCAGTACTTC,CASSNKKGAGITKNIQYF
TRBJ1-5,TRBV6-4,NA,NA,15,TGTGCCAGCAGTCGTTTCGGGGGTAGTAATCAGCCCCAGCATTTT,CASSRFGGSNQPQHF
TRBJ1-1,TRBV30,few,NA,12,TGTGCCTGGAGTGTACAAGGTCGAGAAGCTTTCTTT,CAWSVQGREAFF
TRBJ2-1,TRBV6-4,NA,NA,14,TGTGCCAGCAGTGACTCGCCAGGGACCAATGAGCAGTTCTTC,CASSDSPGTNEQFF
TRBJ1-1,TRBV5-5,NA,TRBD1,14,TGTGCCAGCAGCTTGGGGGGGACAGGGTCTGAAGCTTTCTTT,CASSLGGTGSEAFF
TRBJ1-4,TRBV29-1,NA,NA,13,TGCAGCTCTTCTAGGGGTCCGGGGGAAAAACTGTTTTTT,CSSSRGPGEKLFF
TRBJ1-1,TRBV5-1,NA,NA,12,TGCGCCAGCCGCTCCGGGAACACTGAAGCTTTCTTT,CASRSGNTEAFF
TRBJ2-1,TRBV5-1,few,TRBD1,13,TGCGCCAGCAGCCTGTGGACAGGCAATGAGCAGTTCTTC,CASSLWTGNEQFF
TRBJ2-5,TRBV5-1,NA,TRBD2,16,TGCGCCAGCAGCTTGGGGGCCGTAGCGGGGACAGAGACCCAGTACTTC,CASSLGAVAGTETQYF
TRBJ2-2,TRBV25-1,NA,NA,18,TGTGCCAGCAGTTTTGGGACCCGATTCGAACGAGACACCGGGGAGCTGTTTTTT,CASSFGTRFERDTGELFF
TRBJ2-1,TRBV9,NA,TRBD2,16,TGTGCCAGCAGCGTAGGGGCTAGCGGAGGATCCAATGAGCAGTTCTTC,CASSVGASGGSNEQFF
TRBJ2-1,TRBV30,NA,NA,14,TGTGCCTTTAGGGGTCTCAGAACCTACAATGAGCAGTTCTTC,CAFRGLRTYNEQFF
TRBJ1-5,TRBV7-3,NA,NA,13,TGTGCCAGCAGCCTAGGTACCGATCAGCCCCAGCATTTT,CASSLGTDQPQHF
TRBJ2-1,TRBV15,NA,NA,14,TGTGCCACCAGCAGTGGGGACTCCCTCAGGGAGCAGTTCTTC,CATSSGDSLREQFF
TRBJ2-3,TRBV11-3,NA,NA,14,TGTGCCAGCAGCTTAGACCCGAACACAGATACGCAGTATTTT,CASSLDPNTDTQYF
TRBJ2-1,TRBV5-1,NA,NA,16,TGCGCCAGCAGGGGGGTTGGTCATAGGTCCTACAATGAGCAGTTCTTC,CASRGVGHRSYNEQFF
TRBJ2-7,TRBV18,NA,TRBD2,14,TGTGCCAGCTCACCCGGACTAGCGGGAGCCGAGCAGTACTTC,CASSPGLAGAEQYF
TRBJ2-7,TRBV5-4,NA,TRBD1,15,TGTGCCAGCAGCTCCAGGGGGAAGGAGGCCTACGAGCAGTACTTC,CASSSRGKEAYEQYF
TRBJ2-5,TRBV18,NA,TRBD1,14,TGTGCCAGCTCACGTCAACAGGGGCAAGAGACCCAGTACTTC,CASSRQQGQETQYF
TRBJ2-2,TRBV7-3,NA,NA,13,TGTGCCAGCAGCTTAACGACTACCGGGGAGCTGTTTTTT,CASSLTTTGELFF
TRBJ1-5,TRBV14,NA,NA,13,TGTGCCAGCAGCCAAGATATTAATCAGCCCCAGCATTTT,CASSQDINQPQHF
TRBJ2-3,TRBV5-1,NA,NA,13,TGCGCCAGCAGCTTGGCCTCCACAGATACGCAGTATTTT,CASSLASTDTQYF
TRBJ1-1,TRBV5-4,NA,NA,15,TGTGCCAGCAGCTTGGGGCAGGGGCCGAACACTGAAGCTTTCTTT,CASSLGQGPNTEAFF
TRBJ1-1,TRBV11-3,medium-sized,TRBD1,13,TGTGCCAGCAGCTTCCGGGCAGGGGGCGAAGCTTTCTTT,CASSFRAGGEAFF
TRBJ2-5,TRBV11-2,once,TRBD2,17,TGTGCCAGCAGCTTAGATCTCCGGGAGGGCCGAAGGGAGACCCAGTACTTC,CASSLDLREGRRETQYF
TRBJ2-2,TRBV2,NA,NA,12,TGTGCCAGCAGAGACATTTCAGGGGAGCTGTTTTTT,CASRDISGELFF
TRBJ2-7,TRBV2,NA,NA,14,TGTGCCAGCAGTACCTATGGACTGCTCTACGAGCAGTACTTC,CASSTYGLLYEQYF
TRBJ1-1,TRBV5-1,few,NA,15,TGCGCCAGCAGCTTGCACCCGGGGCTGGAGACTGAAGCTTTCTTT,CASSLHPGLETEAFF
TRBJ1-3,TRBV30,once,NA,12,TGTGCCTGGGGGCTTTCTGGAAACACCATATATTTT,CAWGLSGNTIYF
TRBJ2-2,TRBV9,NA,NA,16,TGTGCCAGCAGTCGTAGTGTGGGATGGGGCACCGGGGAGCTGTTTTTT,CASSRSVGWGTGELFF
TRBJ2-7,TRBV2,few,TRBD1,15,TGTGCCAGCAGTGCAAGGGACAGGGGGTTCGGCGAGCAGTACTTC,CASSARDRGFGEQYF